These 26 T cell receptor beta chains came from one sample sequenced in a study of blood T cells in healthy people across ages. The authors ran a second PCR of roughly 6 to 11 cycles using a sample-barcoded 5' primer and a J-beta primer mix. TCRdb called the 5' RACE reads again in MiXCR, with one record for every CDR3 protein. This table holds some 880,000 distinct CDR3 sequences, about 34% found once. The sequenced sample was blood. Source of these receptors: a man younger than 35 in good health.

This clonotype was recorded only once. The chain is built from TRBV7-6 and TRBJ2-7; D not certain. Germline assignment: CDR1 SGHVS and CDR2 FNYEAQ. The V end was cut by 3 bases, the J end by 10 bases, with 13 bases between. This CDR3 contains 12 residues. The CDR3 loop is CASSFLQEAQYF. CDR3 coding DNA: TGTGCCAGCAGCTTCTTACAAGAGGCCCAGTACTTC.

V and J are TRBV20-1 and TRBJ1-2; a weak D match, TRBD1 (6 bases). Germline-derived CDR1 and CDR2 are DFQATT and SNEGSKA (reference sequence). Trimming cost V 6 bases and J 1 base, with 24 bases left between them. The CDR3 runs 17 residues. CDR3 in amino acids: CSARTAAGTSINYGYTF. CDR3 bases: TGCAGTGCACGGACAGCAGCCGGAACCTCTATTAACTATGGCTACACCTTC.

A remark on this clonotype: At one end, the junction sequence differs from germline, possibly due to a read error. The V gene is TRBV3-1, the J gene TRBJ2-7; D not certain. CDR1 is LGHDT and CDR2 is YNNKEL in the germline V gene (reference sequence). The CDR3 runs 15 residues. The CDR3 is CVSSQDLAVSYEQYF. Here the CDR3 DNA reads TGTGTCAGCAGCCAAGATTTGGCAGTTAGCTACGAGCAGTACTTC.

This clonotype was seen more than once but under ten times. The chain links TRBV2 to TRBJ2-2, with a tentative D call TRBD1 (5 bases). Per the germline V gene, CDR1 is SNHLY and CDR2 is FYNNEI. The CDR3 totals 14 residues. V was pared by 6 bases and J by 3 bases, with 11 bases between. CDR3 coding DNA: TGTGCCAGCAGAGGATTGACAGACACCGGGGAGCTGTTTTTT. Its protein product is CASRGLTDTGELFF.

With regard to this clonotype: A read error may be the cause here, since a much bigger clone is one base away. The chain employs TRBV4-3 and TRBJ2-7; perhaps TRBD2 as D (5 bases). Germline V lookup: CDR1 LGHNA, CDR2 YSLEER. The CDR3 sequence is 14 residues long. The DNA for the CDR3 is TGCGCCAGCAGCCAAGATGAGGGCCCCTACGAGCGGTACTTC. As protein: CASSQDEGPYERYF.

This chain links TRBV27 with TRBJ2-7; D may match TRBD1 or TRBD2 (5 bases each). CDR3 length: 15 amino acids. V shed 7 bases and J shed 5 bases, with 21 bases lying between them. Germline loops: CDR1 MNHEY, CDR2 SMNVEV (reference sequence). The CDR3 reads CASTELPGGSNEQYF. The DNA for the CDR3 is TGTGCCAGCACGGAACTACCTGGGGGTTCAAACGAGCAGTACTTC.

This clonotype has only one observation. The rearrangement uses TRBV20-1 and TRBJ1-1, with 8 nucleotides matching TRBD1. This CDR3 contains 15 residues. V shed 2 bases and J 2 bases; nucleotides not matched to a gene: 7. Per the germline V gene, CDR1 is DFQATT and CDR2 is SNEGSKA (reference sequence). The CDR3 coding sequence is TGCAGTGCTAGAAAGGGGACAGGCGGTAACACTGAAGCTTTCTTT. This translates into CSARKGTGGNTEAFF.

This clonotype was detected only a few times. The genes are TRBV6-2 or TRBV6-3 and TRBJ1-5, with D unclear. Germline V lookup: CDR1 MNHEY, CDR2 SVGEGT. The germline V and J ends were trimmed by 4 bases and 4 bases, with 8 bases remaining between them. There are 13 residues in the CDR3. As DNA, the CDR3 is TGTGCCAGCAGTTCAGACGGAAATCAGCCCCAGCATTTT. Protein sequence: CASSSDGNQPQHF.

The rearrangement joins TRBV5-5 to TRBJ1-1; D gene uncertain. This CDR3 region has 11 residues. V lost 1 base to trimming and J lost 10 bases, with 8 bases between them. From germline, CDR1 is SGHKS and CDR2 YYEKEE (reference sequence). CDR3 sequence: CASSLKAGAFF. CDR3 in DNA: TGTGCCAGCAGCTTGAAGGCTGGAGCTTTCTTT.

In its sample, this clonotype was seen a few times. The chain uses TRBV12-3 or TRBV12-4 and TRBJ1-4; 9 bases map to TRBD1. Unmatched junction bases numbered 5, after V lost 4 bases and J lost 8 bases. The length of the CDR3 is 14 residues. DNA for the CDR3: TGTGCCAGCAGTTACAGGGGGCCTGGAGAAAAACTGTTTTTT. It translates to CASSYRGPGEKLFF.

The chain employs TRBV3-1 and TRBJ1-2; D unclear. Looked up from germline, CDR1 is LGHDT and CDR2 is YNNKEL (reference sequence). The CDR3 has 12 residues. V lost 4 bases to trimming and J lost 5 bases, with 8 bases between them. CDR3 residues: CASSRRSYGYTF. The CDR3 DNA reads as TGTGCCAGCAGCCGGAGGAGTTATGGCTACACCTTC.

This clonotype has only a few counts. The chain joins TRBV4-3 to TRBJ1-2; D remains unclear. Germline CDR1 reads LGHNA; CDR2 reads YSLEER. This CDR3 has 14 amino acids. The germline V and J ends were trimmed by 3 bases and 4 bases, with 12 bases remaining between them. The CDR3, as DNA: TGCGCCAGCAGCCAGGGCAGCCGTGGCTATGGCTACACCTTC. As protein: CASSQGSRGYGYTF.

At least ten counts were recorded for this clonotype. The gene calls are TRBV14 and TRBJ1-2; no firm D call. The V and J ends lost 4 bases and 4 bases respectively, with 13 bases between them. Germline V gene lookup returns CDR1 SGHDN and CDR2 FVKESK. This CDR3 spans 14 amino acids. The chain's CDR3 is CASSPLGLFYGYTF. In nucleotides, the CDR3 is TGTGCCAGCAGCCCCTTAGGACTCTTCTATGGCTACACCTTC.

This clonotype was recorded only once. This may be a read error, as it is one base from a much larger clone. The rearrangement uses TRBV20-1 and TRBJ2-1; D is possibly TRBD2 (6 bases). Germline V CDR1 and CDR2: DFQATT, SNEGSKA (reference sequence). The CDR3 spans 14 residues. The CDR3 DNA reads TGCAGTGCACCTCGACTAGTGAACTACAGTGAGCAGTTCTTC. It is translated as CSAPRLVNYSEQFF.

This chain links TRBV20-1 with TRBJ1-2; tentatively, D is TRBD1 (6 bases). Trimming removed 6 bases from V and 4 bases from J, with 12 bases in between. CDR1 and CDR2 (germline): DFQATT, SNEGSKA (reference sequence). This CDR3 region has 12 residues. In DNA, the CDR3 is TGCAGTGCCAGGGGCCATAGCTATGGCTACACCTTC. It encodes CSARGHSYGYTF.

Details on this clonotype: Relative to the germline gene, one junction end is altered; a read error may explain this. The chain employs TRBV6-2 or TRBV6-3 and TRBJ2-3; 7 bases match TRBD2. This CDR3 spans 15 amino acids. Germline V gene sequence: CDR1 MNHEY, CDR2 SVGEGT. For the CDR3, the DNA is TGTGTCAGCATCGAGACGGGGGGAAGCACAGATACGCAGTATTTT. Amino acid sequence: CVSIETGGSTDTQYF.

The sample holds one count of this clonotype. The chain joins TRBV4-1 to TRBJ1-1; TRBD1 is a possible D gene (5 bases). The CDR3 runs 15 residues. Germline loops: CDR1 MGHRA, CDR2 YSYEKL. V lost 1 base to trimming and J lost 4 bases, with 13 bases between them. The CDR3 loop is CASSQGQGGATEAFF. The CDR3 region has the DNA TGCGCCAGCAGCCAAGGCCAGGGAGGGGCCACTGAAGCTTTCTTT.

The chain recombines TRBV12-3 or TRBV12-4 with TRBJ2-2; 10 positions match TRBD1. There are 16 residues in the CDR3. The V gene end was trimmed by 6 bases and the J gene end by 5 bases; junction bases not matched to a gene: 9. The DNA for the CDR3 is TGTGCCAGCAGATCGCCGGGACAGGGGTATACCGGGGAGCTGTTTTTT. Protein product: CASRSPGQGYTGELFF.

This clonotype was seen at least ten times. The chain carries TRBV12-3 or TRBV12-4 and TRBJ1-2; 7 bases fit TRBD1. CDR3 size: 12 residues. Unmatched junction bases numbered 7, after V lost 7 bases and J lost 8 bases. In DNA, the CDR3 is TGTGCCAGCACCCACGACAGGGAAGGCTACACCTTC. Translated: CASTHDREGYTF.

This chain uses TRBV12-3 or TRBV12-4 with TRBJ2-5, with D possibly matching TRBD1 (6 bases). The CDR3 is 15 amino acids. With 0 bases removed from V and 11 bases from J, the gap between germline ends came to 19 bases. The CDR3 region is CASSLAHTGYNEQYF. The CDR3, as DNA: TGTGCCAGCAGTTTAGCGCATACAGGGTACAATGAGCAGTACTTC.

J is TRBJ2-1 and V is TRBV4-2; D remains unclear. Germline lookup yields CDR1 LGHNA and CDR2 YNFKEQ. CDR3 size: 14 residues. V dropped 3 bases and J dropped 5 bases, with 11 bases sitting between them. CDR3 sequence reads: CASSHPPFNNEQFF. In nucleotides, the CDR3 is TGTGCCAGCAGCCACCCACCTTTTAACAATGAGCAGTTCTTC.

The sample holds a few counts of this clonotype. This chain uses TRBV4-2 with TRBJ1-1; TRBD1 matches 8 bases. The J segment lost 5 bases and the V segment lost 4 bases, leaving 9 bases of the junction unmatched. The CDR3 totals 15 residues. CDR1 is LGHNA and CDR2 is YNFKEQ in the germline V gene. CDR3 protein: CASSPLGDRSTEAFF. CDR3 DNA: TGTGCCAGCAGCCCCCTAGGGGACAGGTCGACTGAAGCTTTCTTT.

Details on this clonotype: This may be a read error: a much more frequent sequence differs by one nucleotide. The chain joins TRBV10-3 to TRBJ1-2; TRBD1 might be the D (6 bases). The CDR3 contains 14 residues. The germline V and J ends were trimmed by 2 bases and 8 bases, with 15 bases remaining between them. The germline gives CDR1 ENHRY, CDR2 SYGVKD. The CDR3 protein is CAISEADSVWGYTF. The CDR3 DNA reads as TGTGCCATCAGTGAGGCGGACAGTGTATGGGGCTACACCTTC.

As to this clonotype: Mismatch with germline at one junction end may stem from a read error. V is TRBV28 and J is TRBJ2-2, with D perhaps matching TRBD1 (5 bases). The CDR3 consists of 14 residues. Germline CDR1 is MDHEN and CDR2 is SYDVKM. CDR3 DNA: TGTGCCGGCGGACATCCCGCGAACACCAGGGAGCTGTTTTTT. Residues: CAGGHPANTRELFF.

The V call is TRBV6-5, the J call TRBJ2-1; 10 bases align to TRBD2. Looked up from germline, CDR1 is MNHEY and CDR2 is SVGAGI. V shed 1 base and J 10 bases; nucleotides not matched to a gene: 13. The CDR3 has 17 amino acids. The CDR3: CASSYWGSSGGLGEQFF. The CDR3, as DNA: TGTGCCAGCAGTTACTGGGGGTCTAGCGGGGGTCTTGGGGAGCAGTTCTTC.

V gene TRBV2 combines with J gene TRBJ1-2, with TRBD1 as a possible D gene (6 bases). Germline values: CDR1 SNHLY, CDR2 FYNNEI. Trimming took 11 bases from V and 2 from J, leaving 9 bases between them. CDR3 length: 11 amino acids. The DNA of the CDR3 is TGTGCCCGAGGGGGGAACTATGGCTACACCTTC. Translated, it gives CARGGNYGYTF. Full variable domain (missing parts from reference TRBV2 and TRBJ1-2): EPEVTQTPSHQVTQMGQEVILRCVPISNHLYFYWYRQILGQKVEFLVSFYNNEISEKSEIFDDQFSVERPDGSNFTLKIRSTKLEDSAMYFCARGGNYGYTFGSGTRLTVV.